This TCR beta chain stems from a study of shared clonotypes between healthy human individuals. Overall study context: Every donor yielded three CD4 naive, three CD4 memory, two CD8 naive and one CD8 memory plate.

The naive CD8 population came from CD45RO-negative cells selected for CCR7, without terminally differentiated effector memory CD45RA+ cells. General study findings and limits: There were few donors, and this limited the genetic and exposure-history diversity represented.

On this clone: The antigen is undetermined.

Original data processing: ImmunoSEQ output held junction-only sequences without quality scores, so filtering differed. The data were produced by immunoSEQ multiplex PCR, yet TCRdb's version contains in-frame clones alone and is incomplete. V, J and clone size are those of that table, while D and trimming were read from the DNA. Altogether around 1.9 million clones are present, about 92% being singletons, with the ten largest covering more than 1.5%. The sample consisted of naive CD8+ T cells from PBMCs. The sequence was collected from a man aged 18-30 years in good health. Some clones in this sample may be carry-over from other donors' samples.

The CDR3 loop is CASSLAVGTGPHEQYF. The CDR3, as DNA: TGTGCCAGCAGCTTAGCAGTGGGGACAGGGCCCCACGAGCAGTACTTC. The chain links TRBV7-8 to TRBJ2-7; 9 nucleotides agree with TRBD1. With 0 bases clipped from V and 5 bases from J, the junction kept 8 bases outside the gene matches. Germline CDR1 reads SGHVS; CDR2 reads FQNEAQ. The CDR3 loop spans 16 amino acids.